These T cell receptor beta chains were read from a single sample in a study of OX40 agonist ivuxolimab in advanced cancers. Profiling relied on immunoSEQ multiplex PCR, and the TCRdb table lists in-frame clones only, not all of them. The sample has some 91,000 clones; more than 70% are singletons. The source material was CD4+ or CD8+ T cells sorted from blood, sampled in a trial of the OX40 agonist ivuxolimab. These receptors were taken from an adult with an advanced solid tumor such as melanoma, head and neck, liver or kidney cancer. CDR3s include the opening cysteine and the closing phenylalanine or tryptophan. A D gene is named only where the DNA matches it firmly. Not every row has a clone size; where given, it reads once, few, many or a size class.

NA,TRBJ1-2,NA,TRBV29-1,TGCAGCGTTGAAGAAATACAGGGACCCATTAACTATGGCTACACCTTC,CSVEEIQGPINYGYTF
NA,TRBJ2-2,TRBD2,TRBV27,TGTGCCAGCAGTTTACTTTCTAGCGGGCACACCGGGGAGCTGTTTTTT,CASSLLSSGHTGELFF
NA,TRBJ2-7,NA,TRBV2,TGTGCCAGCAGTTTGAGCTCCTACGAGCAGTACTTC,CASSLSSYEQYF
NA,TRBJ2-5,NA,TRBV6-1,TGTGCCAGCGCCCGGGACATAAAGACCCAGTACTTC,CASARDIKTQYF
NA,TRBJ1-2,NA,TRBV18,TGTGCCAGCTCACCCCGACCGGGCCCAGGCTATGGCTACACCTTC,CASSPRPGPGYGYTF
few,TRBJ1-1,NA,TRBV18,TGTGCCAGCTCTCATGACCAGGCGCGGGGTGAAGCTTTCTTT,CASSHDQARGEAFF
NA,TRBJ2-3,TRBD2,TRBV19,TGTGCCAGTAGTAAGACTAGCGGGATAGGAGCAGATACGCAGTATTTT,CASSKTSGIGADTQYF
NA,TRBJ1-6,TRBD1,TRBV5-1,TGCGCCAGCAGCTCTTACGCCACAGGGGGAGACTACTCACCCCTCCACTTT,CASSSYATGGDYSPLHF
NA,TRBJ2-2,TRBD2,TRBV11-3,TGTGCCAGCAGCAGGACTAGCGGGACTACCGGGGAGCTGTTTTTT,CASSRTSGTTGELFF
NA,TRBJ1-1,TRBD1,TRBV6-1,TGTGCCAGCAGCAGGACAGGGGACTTCGGGCTTGAAGCTTTCTTT,CASSRTGDFGLEAFF
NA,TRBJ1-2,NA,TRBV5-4,TGTGCCAGCAGCTCCCGAGGGACCCCTGGCTATGGCTACACCTTC,CASSSRGTPGYGYTF
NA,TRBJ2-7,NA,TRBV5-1,TGCGCCAGCAGCTTGAGGCCTGGGGGGGAGCAGTACTTC,CASSLRPGGEQYF
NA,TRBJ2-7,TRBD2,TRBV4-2,TGTGCCAGCAGCCAAGACGGGACTAGCGGGAATAAGCAGTACTTC,CASSQDGTSGNKQYF
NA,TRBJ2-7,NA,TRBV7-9,TGTGCCAGCAGCTCATCAGGCGTTTCCTACGAGCAGTACTTC,CASSSSGVSYEQYF
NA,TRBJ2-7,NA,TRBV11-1,TGTGCCAGCAGCTGGTCCCCAGGGAGCAACTACGAGCAGTACTTC,CASSWSPGSNYEQYF